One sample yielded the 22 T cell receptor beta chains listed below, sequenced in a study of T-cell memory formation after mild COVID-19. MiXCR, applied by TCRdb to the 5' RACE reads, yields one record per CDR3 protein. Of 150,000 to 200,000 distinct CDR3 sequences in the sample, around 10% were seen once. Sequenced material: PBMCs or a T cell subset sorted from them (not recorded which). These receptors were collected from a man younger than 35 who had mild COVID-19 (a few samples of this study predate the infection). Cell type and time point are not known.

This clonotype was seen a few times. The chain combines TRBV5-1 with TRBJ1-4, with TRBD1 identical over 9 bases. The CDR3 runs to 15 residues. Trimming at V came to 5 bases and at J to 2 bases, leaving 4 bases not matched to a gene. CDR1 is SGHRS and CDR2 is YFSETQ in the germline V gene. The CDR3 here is CASRITGGTNEKLFF. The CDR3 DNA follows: TGCGCCAGCAGAATTACAGGGGGCACTAATGAAAAACTGTTTTTT.

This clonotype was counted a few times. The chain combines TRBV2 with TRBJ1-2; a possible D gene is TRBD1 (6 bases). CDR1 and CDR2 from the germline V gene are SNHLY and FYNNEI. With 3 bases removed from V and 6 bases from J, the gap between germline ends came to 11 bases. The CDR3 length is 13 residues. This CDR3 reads CASSDTGYDGYTF. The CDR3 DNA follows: TGTGCCAGCAGTGACACAGGGTACGATGGCTACACCTTC.

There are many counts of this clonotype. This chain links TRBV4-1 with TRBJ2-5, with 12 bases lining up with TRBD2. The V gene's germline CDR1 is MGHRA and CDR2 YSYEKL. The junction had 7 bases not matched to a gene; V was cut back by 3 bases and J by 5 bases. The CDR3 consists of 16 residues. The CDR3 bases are TGCGCCAGCAGCCAGATGACTAGCGGGGGTCCGGAGACCCAGTACTTC. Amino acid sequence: CASSQMTSGGPETQYF.

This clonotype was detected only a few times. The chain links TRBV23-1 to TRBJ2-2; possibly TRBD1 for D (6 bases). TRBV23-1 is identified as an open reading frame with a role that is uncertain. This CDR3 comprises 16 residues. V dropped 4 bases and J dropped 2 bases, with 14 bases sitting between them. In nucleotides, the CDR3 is TGCGCCAGCAGTCGCCAACGGGACACCAACACCGGGGAGCTGTTTTTT. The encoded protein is CASSRQRDTNTGELFF.

The CDR3 sequence: CASSLMFRLQPQHF. The CDR3 DNA follows: TGTGCCAGCAGCTTAATGTTTCGATTGCAGCCCCAGCATTTT. This sequence joins TRBV7-9 and TRBJ1-5, with D uncertain. Germline V gene data show CDR1 as SEHNR and CDR2 as FQNEAQ (reference sequence). This CDR3 has 14 residues. Between the trimmed V and J ends, which lost 2 bases and 7 bases, there was a span of 12 bases.

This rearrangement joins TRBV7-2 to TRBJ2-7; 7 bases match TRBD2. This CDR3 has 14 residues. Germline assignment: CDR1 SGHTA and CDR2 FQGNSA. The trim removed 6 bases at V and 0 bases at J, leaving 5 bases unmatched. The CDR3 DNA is TGTGCCAGCAGTGGGGGGGGAAGCTCCTACGAGCAGTACTTC. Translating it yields CASSGGGSSYEQYF.

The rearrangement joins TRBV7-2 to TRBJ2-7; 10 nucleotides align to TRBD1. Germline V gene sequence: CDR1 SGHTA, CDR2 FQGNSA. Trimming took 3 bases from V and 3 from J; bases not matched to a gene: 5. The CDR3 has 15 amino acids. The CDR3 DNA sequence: TGTGCCAGCAGCTTGGGACAGGGGCTAAACTACGAGCAGTACTTC. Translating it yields CASSLGQGLNYEQYF.

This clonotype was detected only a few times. The CDR3 here is CASSSAGTAYEQYV. CDR3 in DNA: TGTGCCAGCAGCTCAGCCGGGACAGCCTACGAGCAGTACGTC. V and J are TRBV7-9 and TRBJ2-7; 7 bases map to TRBD1. There are 14 residues in the CDR3. CDR1 SEHNR and CDR2 FQNEAQ come from the germline V gene (reference sequence). Trimming cost V 4 bases and J 2 bases; bases outside gene matches: 5.

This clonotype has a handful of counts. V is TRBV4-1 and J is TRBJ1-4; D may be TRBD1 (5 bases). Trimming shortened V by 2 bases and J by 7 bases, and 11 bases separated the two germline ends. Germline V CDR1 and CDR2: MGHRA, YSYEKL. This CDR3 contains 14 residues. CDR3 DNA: TGCGCCAGCAGCCAACCGGGACGCCGTGAAAAACTGTTTTTT. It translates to CASSQPGRREKLFF.

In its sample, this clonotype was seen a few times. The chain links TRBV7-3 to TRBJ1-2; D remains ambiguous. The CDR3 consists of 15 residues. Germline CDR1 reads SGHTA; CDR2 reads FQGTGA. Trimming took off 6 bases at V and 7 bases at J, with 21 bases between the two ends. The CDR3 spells CASRPKVGSFSGYTF. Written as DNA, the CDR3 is TGTGCCAGCAGACCCAAGGTCGGGAGCTTTAGTGGCTACACCTTC.

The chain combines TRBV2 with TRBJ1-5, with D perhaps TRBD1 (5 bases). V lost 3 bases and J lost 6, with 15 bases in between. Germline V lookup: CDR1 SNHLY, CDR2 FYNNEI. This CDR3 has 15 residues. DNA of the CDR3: TGTGCCAGCAGTGACGGGCAGGGAGGTTTTCAGCCCCAGCATTTT. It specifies CASSDGQGGFQPQHF.

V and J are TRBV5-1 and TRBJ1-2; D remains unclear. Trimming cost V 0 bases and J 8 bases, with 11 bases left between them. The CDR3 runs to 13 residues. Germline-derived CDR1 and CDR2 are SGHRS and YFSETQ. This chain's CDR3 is CASSLGGGSGYTF. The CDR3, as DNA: TGCGCCAGCAGCTTGGGTGGAGGGTCCGGCTACACCTTC.

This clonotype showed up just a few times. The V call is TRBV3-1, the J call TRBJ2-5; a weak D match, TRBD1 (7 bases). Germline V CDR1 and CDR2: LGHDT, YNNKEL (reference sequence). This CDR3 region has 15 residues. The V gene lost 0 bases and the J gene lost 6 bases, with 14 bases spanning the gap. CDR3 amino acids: CASSQDLPGGKTQYF. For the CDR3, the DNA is TGTGCCAGCAGCCAAGATCTCCCAGGGGGGAAGACCCAGTACTTC.

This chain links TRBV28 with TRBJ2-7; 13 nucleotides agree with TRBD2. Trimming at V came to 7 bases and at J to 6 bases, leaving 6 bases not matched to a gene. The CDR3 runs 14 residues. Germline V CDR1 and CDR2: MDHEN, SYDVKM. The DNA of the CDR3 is TGTGCCAGCATTAGGACTAGCGGGGGTTTCGAGCAGTACGTC. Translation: CASIRTSGGFEQYV.

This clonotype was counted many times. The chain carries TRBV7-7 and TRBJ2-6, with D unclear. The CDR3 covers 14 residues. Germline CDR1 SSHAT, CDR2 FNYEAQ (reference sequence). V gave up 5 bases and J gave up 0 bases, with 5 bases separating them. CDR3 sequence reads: CASSPSSGANVLTF. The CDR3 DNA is TGTGCCAGCAGCCCGAGCTCTGGGGCCAACGTCCTGACTTTC.

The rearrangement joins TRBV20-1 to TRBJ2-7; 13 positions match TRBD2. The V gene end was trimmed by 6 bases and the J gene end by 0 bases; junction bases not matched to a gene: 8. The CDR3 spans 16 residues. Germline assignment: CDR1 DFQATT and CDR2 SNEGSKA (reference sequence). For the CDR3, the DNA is TGCAGTGCAGCCGGGACTAGCGGGGTTAGCTCCTACGAGCAGTACTTC. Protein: CSAAGTSGVSSYEQYF.

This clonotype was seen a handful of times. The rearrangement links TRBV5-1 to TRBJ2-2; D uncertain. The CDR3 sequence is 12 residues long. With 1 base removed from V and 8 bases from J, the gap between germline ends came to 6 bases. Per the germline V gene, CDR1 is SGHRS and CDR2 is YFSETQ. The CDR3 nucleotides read TGCGCCAGCAGCTTGAGAGGTGGGGAGCTGTTTTTT. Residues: CASSLRGGELFF.

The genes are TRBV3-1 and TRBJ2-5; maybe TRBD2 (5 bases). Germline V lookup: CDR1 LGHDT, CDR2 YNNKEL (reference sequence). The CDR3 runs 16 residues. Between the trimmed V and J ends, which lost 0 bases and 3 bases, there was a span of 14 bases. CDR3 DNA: TGTGCCAGCAGCCAAGATTGGCGGGCCCGGGAAGAGACCCAGTACTTC. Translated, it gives CASSQDWRAREETQYF.

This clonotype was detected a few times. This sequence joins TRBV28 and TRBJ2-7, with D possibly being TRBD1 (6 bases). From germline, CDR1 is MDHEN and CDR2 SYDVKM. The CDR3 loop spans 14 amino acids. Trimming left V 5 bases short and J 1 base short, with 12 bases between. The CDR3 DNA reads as TGTGCCAGCAGTGGACCGGACAGTTCCTACGAGCAGTACGTC. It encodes CASSGPDSSYEQYV.

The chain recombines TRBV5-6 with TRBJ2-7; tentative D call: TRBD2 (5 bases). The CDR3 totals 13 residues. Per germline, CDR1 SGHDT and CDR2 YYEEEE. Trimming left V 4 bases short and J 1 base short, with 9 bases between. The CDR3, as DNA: TGTGCCAGCAGCCCTCGCGGGTCCTACGAGCAGTACTTC. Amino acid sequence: CASSPRGSYEQYF.

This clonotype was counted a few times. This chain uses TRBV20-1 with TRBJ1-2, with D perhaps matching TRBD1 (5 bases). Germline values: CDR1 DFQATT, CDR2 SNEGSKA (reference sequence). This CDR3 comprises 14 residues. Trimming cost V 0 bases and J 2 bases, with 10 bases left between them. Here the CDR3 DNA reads TGCAGTGCTAGAGATCCGCCAGGGAACTATGGCTACACCTTC. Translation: CSARDPPGNYGYTF.

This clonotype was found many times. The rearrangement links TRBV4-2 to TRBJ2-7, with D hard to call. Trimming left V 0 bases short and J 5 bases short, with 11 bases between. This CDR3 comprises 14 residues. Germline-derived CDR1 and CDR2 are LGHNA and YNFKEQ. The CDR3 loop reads CASSQESTSNEQYF. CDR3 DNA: TGTGCCAGCAGCCAAGAGTCGACCAGCAACGAGCAGTACTTC.